This TCR beta chain derives from a study of blood T cell repertoires in COVID-19. As for the study in general: Italy, Spain and the United States were the sources of the convalescent and acute COVID-19 samples.

This clone came up a few times. Trimming took 3 bases from V and 1 from J; bases not matched to a gene: 2. Looked up from germline, CDR1 is LGHNA and CDR2 is YNFKEQ. The CDR3 loop spans 15 amino acids. Assay used: immunoSEQ multiplex PCR; TCRdb lists only in-frame clones, some missing. The sample records hundreds of thousands of clones, more than 85% being singletons. The clonotype originates from a man between 60 and 75 years old with COVID-19, enrolled during active disease. Specimen: peripheral blood. V is TRBV4-2 and J is TRBJ1-1; 10 positions agree with TRBD1. The CDR3 loop reads CASSQRDRGNTEAFF. The CDR3 DNA sequence: TGTGCCAGCAGCCAGCGGGACAGGGGGAACACTGAAGCTTTCTTT.